At least ten counts were recorded for the clone carrying this TCR beta chain. Described time point: longitudinal time-point 2. The CDR3 totals 13 residues. V gave up 1 base and J gave up 6 bases, with 9 bases separating them. From the 5' RACE reads, TCRdb called clonotypes with MiXCR, one entry per CDR3 protein. The sample has some 80,000 distinct CDR3 sequences; almost 6% are singletons. This specimen belongs to a study of neurological immune-mediated disorders. The sample consisted of PBMCs. The chain employs TRBV12-3 or TRBV12-4 and TRBJ1-2, with D maybe TRBD1 (5 bases). This receptor was taken from a woman in her sixties or seventies with multiple sclerosis. The CDR3 DNA reads as TGTGCCAGCAGTTTAGGAGACAGCAATGGCTACACCTTC. It yields the protein CASSLGDSNGYTF.